These T cell receptor beta chains were read from a single sample in a study of blood T cell repertoires in COVID-19. Clones were read by immunoSEQ multiplex PCR, and TCRdb kept only the in-frame ones, dropping some. The sample has some 150,000 clones; over 80% are singletons. Sample: peripheral blood. The receptors were gathered from a woman aged 70-85 years with acute or convalescent COVID-19. The CDR3 runs from the conserved cysteine through the conserved F or W. Fields, in order: D gene, CDR3 length, clone size, V gene, J gene, CDR3 protein, CDR3 DNA. A D gene is named only where the DNA matches it firmly. The size of a clone is reported for some rows only, either as once, few or many, or as a class for expanded clones.

D gene: .
CDR3 length: 13
clone size: .
V gene: TRBV24-1
J gene: TRBJ1-1
CDR3 protein: CATSDPQGTEAFF
CDR3 DNA: TGTGCCACCAGTGATCCACAGGGTACTGAAGCTTTCTTT

D gene: TRBD2
CDR3 length: 16
clone size: .
V gene: TRBV19
J gene: TRBJ2-1
CDR3 protein: CASKASGGNPYNEQFF
CDR3 DNA: TGTGCCAGTAAGGCTAGCGGGGGGAATCCCTACAATGAGCAGTTCTTC

D gene: .
CDR3 length: 14
clone size: .
V gene: TRBV7-2
J gene: TRBJ2-2
CDR3 protein: CASSASTRIGELFF
CDR3 DNA: TGTGCCAGCAGCGCCTCGACTAGAATTGGGGAGCTGTTTTTT

D gene: .
CDR3 length: 15
clone size: .
V gene: TRBV10-2
J gene: TRBJ2-3
CDR3 protein: CASSPGLASTDTQYF
CDR3 DNA: TGCGCCAGCAGCCCCGGACTGGCAAGCACAGATACGCAGTATTTT

D gene: .
CDR3 length: 14
clone size: .
V gene: TRBV5-1
J gene: TRBJ2-3
CDR3 protein: CASSLGQAGDTQYF
CDR3 DNA: TGCGCCAGCAGCTTGGGACAGGCCGGGGATACGCAGTATTTT

D gene: .
CDR3 length: 14
clone size: .
V gene: TRBV10-3
J gene: TRBJ2-5
CDR3 protein: CAISDSRGGETQYF
CDR3 DNA: TGTGCCATCAGTGATTCCAGGGGTGGAGAGACCCAGTACTTC

D gene: TRBD2
CDR3 length: 16
clone size: .
V gene: TRBV11-2
J gene: TRBJ2-2
CDR3 protein: CASSPSGGRATGELFF
CDR3 DNA: TGTGCCAGCAGTCCTTCGGGCGGGAGGGCCACCGGGGAGCTGTTTTTT

D gene: TRBD2
CDR3 length: 18
clone size: .
V gene: TRBV7-2
J gene: TRBJ2-5
CDR3 protein: CASSLGDGLAGVQETQYF
CDR3 DNA: TGTGCCAGCAGCTTAGGGGATGGACTAGCGGGAGTACAGGAGACCCAGTACTTC

D gene: TRBD1
CDR3 length: 16
clone size: .
V gene: TRBV7-8
J gene: TRBJ1-2
CDR3 protein: CASSSISWDRVYGYTF
CDR3 DNA: TGTGCCAGCAGCTCCATCTCTTGGGACAGGGTCTATGGCTACACCTTC

D gene: TRBD1
CDR3 length: 16
clone size: once
V gene: TRBV7-2
J gene: TRBJ1-3
CDR3 protein: CASSLVQGASGNTIYF
CDR3 DNA: TGTGCCAGCAGCTTAGTACAGGGGGCGTCTGGAAACACCATATATTTT

D gene: .
CDR3 length: 15
clone size: .
V gene: TRBV6-5
J gene: TRBJ1-4
CDR3 protein: CASSYSGARNEKLFF
CDR3 DNA: TGTGCCAGCAGTTACTCGGGGGCACGTAATGAAAAACTGTTTTTT

D gene: .
CDR3 length: 15
clone size: .
V gene: TRBV28
J gene: TRBJ1-5
CDR3 protein: CASSYLGSGGGPQHF
CDR3 DNA: TGTGCCAGCAGTTATTTAGGGAGTGGAGGTGGGCCCCAGCATTTT

D gene: .
CDR3 length: 14
clone size: .
V gene: TRBV4-3
J gene: TRBJ1-5
CDR3 protein: CASSQEGGVQPQHF
CDR3 DNA: TGCGCCAGCAGCCAAGAGGGGGGGGTCCAGCCCCAGCATTTT

D gene: .
CDR3 length: 14
clone size: once
V gene: TRBV14
J gene: TRBJ2-3
CDR3 protein: CASSQGGGVDTQYF
CDR3 DNA: TGTGCCAGCAGCCAAGGGGGGGGCGTAGATACGCAGTATTTT

D gene: TRBD1
CDR3 length: 13
clone size: .
V gene: TRBV4-2
J gene: TRBJ1-2
CDR3 protein: CASSQEKMGQRGF
CDR3 DNA: TGTGCCAGCAGCCAAGAGAAAATGGGACAGAGAGGCTTC

D gene: .
CDR3 length: 14
clone size: .
V gene: TRBV30
J gene: TRBJ2-5
CDR3 protein: CAWGTGGSGETQYF
CDR3 DNA: TGTGCCTGGGGGACTGGGGGCAGTGGGGAGACCCAGTACTTC

D gene: .
CDR3 length: 13
clone size: .
V gene: TRBV5-4
J gene: TRBJ1-2
CDR3 protein: CASSLRGPGGYTF
CDR3 DNA: TGTGCCAGCAGCTTGCGCGGGCCTGGGGGCTACACCTTC

D gene: .
CDR3 length: 13
clone size: .
V gene: TRBV19
J gene: TRBJ1-1
CDR3 protein: CASSVYSDTEAFF
CDR3 DNA: TGTGCCAGTAGTGTCTACAGTGACACTGAAGCTTTCTTT

D gene: .
CDR3 length: 12
clone size: .
V gene: TRBV2
J gene: TRBJ2-1
CDR3 protein: CASSVGRGEQFF
CDR3 DNA: TGTGCCAGCAGTGTAGGTCGGGGTGAGCAGTTCTTC

D gene: TRBD2
CDR3 length: 18
clone size: .
V gene: TRBV9
J gene: TRBJ2-3
CDR3 protein: CASSVAGLAGGSTDTQYF
CDR3 DNA: TGTGCCAGCAGCGTAGCCGGACTAGCGGGGGGGAGCACAGATACGCAGTATTTT

D gene: TRBD1
CDR3 length: 14
clone size: .
V gene: TRBV10-3
J gene: TRBJ1-6
CDR3 protein: CASLRDRGNSPLHF
CDR3 DNA: TGTGCCAGCCTCCGGGACAGGGGTAATTCACCCCTCCACTTT

D gene: .
CDR3 length: 15
clone size: .
V gene: TRBV6-2/TRBV6-3
J gene: TRBJ1-5
CDR3 protein: CASSYSWGSSPPQHF
CDR3 DNA: TGTGCCAGCAGTTACTCGTGGGGCAGCAGTCCGCCCCAGCATTTT

D gene: TRBD2
CDR3 length: 14
clone size: .
V gene: TRBV5-6
J gene: TRBJ2-7
CDR3 protein: CASSSGLAGYEQYF
CDR3 DNA: TGTGCCAGCAGCTCGGGACTAGCGGGGTACGAGCAGTACTTC

D gene: .
CDR3 length: 16
clone size: .
V gene: TRBV7-2
J gene: TRBJ2-2
CDR3 protein: CASRPEGASYTGELFF
CDR3 DNA: TGTGCCAGCCGCCCGGAAGGGGCTTCCTACACCGGGGAGCTGTTTTTT

D gene: .
CDR3 length: 12
clone size: .
V gene: TRBV28
J gene: TRBJ1-4
CDR3 protein: CASSGPTEKLFF
CDR3 DNA: TGTGCCAGCAGCGGTCCAACTGAAAAACTGTTTTTT

D gene: TRBD1
CDR3 length: 14
clone size: few
V gene: TRBV6-2/TRBV6-3
J gene: TRBJ1-4
CDR3 protein: CASSSGTGREKLFF
CDR3 DNA: TGTGCCAGCAGTTCCGGGACAGGGCGTGAAAAACTGTTTTTT

D gene: TRBD2
CDR3 length: 13
clone size: few
V gene: TRBV30
J gene: TRBJ2-1
CDR3 protein: CAWAVGLAGEQFF
CDR3 DNA: TGTGCCTGGGCGGTTGGACTAGCAGGCGAGCAGTTCTTC

D gene: TRBD2
CDR3 length: 14
clone size: .
V gene: TRBV10-3
J gene: TRBJ2-7
CDR3 protein: CAISTSGADYEQYF
CDR3 DNA: TGTGCCATCAGTACTAGCGGGGCCGACTACGAGCAGTACTTC

D gene: TRBD2
CDR3 length: 18
clone size: .
V gene: TRBV4-3
J gene: TRBJ2-2
CDR3 protein: CASSQDRRGGLETGELFF
CDR3 DNA: TGCGCCAGCAGCCAAGATAGGCGGGGGGGCCTCGAAACCGGGGAGCTGTTTTTT

D gene: TRBD1
CDR3 length: 14
clone size: .
V gene: TRBV2
J gene: TRBJ1-2
CDR3 protein: CASSTGTGGYGYTF
CDR3 DNA: TGTGCCAGCAGTACCGGGACAGGGGGCTATGGCTACACCTTC

D gene: .
CDR3 length: 12
clone size: .
V gene: TRBV28
J gene: TRBJ1-2
CDR3 protein: CASSLLVNGYTF
CDR3 DNA: TGTGCCAGCAGTTTATTAGTGAATGGCTACACCTTC

D gene: TRBD2
CDR3 length: 21
clone size: .
V gene: TRBV7-8
J gene: TRBJ2-2
CDR3 protein: CASSLAEMGSSGGRKTGELFF
CDR3 DNA: TGTGCCAGCAGCTTAGCTGAGATGGGGTCTAGCGGGGGGAGGAAGACCGGGGAGCTGTTTTTT

D gene: TRBD1
CDR3 length: 14
clone size: .
V gene: TRBV18
J gene: TRBJ2-7
CDR3 protein: CASSRGQGFYEQYF
CDR3 DNA: TGTGCCAGCTCACGAGGACAGGGGTTCTACGAGCAGTACTTC